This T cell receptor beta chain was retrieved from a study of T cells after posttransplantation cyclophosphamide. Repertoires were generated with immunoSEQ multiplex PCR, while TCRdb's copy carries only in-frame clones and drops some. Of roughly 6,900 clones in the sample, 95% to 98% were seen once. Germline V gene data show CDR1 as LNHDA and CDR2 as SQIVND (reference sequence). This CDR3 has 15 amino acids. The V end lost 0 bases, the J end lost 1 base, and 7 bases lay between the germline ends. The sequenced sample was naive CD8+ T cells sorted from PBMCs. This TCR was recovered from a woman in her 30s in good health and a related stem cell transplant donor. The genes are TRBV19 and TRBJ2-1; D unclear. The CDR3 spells CASSIETVSYNEQFF. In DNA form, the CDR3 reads TGTGCCAGTAGTATAGAAACAGTATCCTACAATGAGCAGTTCTTC.